These 22 T cell receptor beta chains were all obtained from the same sample, sequenced in a study of T cell repertoires in cytomegalovirus infection. TCRdb itself ran the reads through MiXCR, one entry per CDR3 protein. The sample lists roughly 78,000 distinct CDR3 sequences; 35% to 45% were seen once. Their antigens remain unidentified. This specimen consisted of CD8+ T cells from cultured PBMCs, obtained from culture after CMV antigen stimulation. Every receptor here comes from a human donor in good health (CMV status not recorded). Some clones in this sample may be carry-over from other donors' samples.

V usage is TRBV4-1 and J usage is TRBJ1-2, with D possibly TRBD1 on 6 matching bases. CDR1 MGHRA and CDR2 YSYEKL come from the germline V gene. Trimming stripped 0 bases from V and 5 bases from J, with 10 bases between. The CDR3 is made up of 14 amino acids. The CDR3 nucleotides are TGCGCCAGCAGCCAAGAAGGGGGGGGGTATGGCTACACCTTC. Amino acid sequence: CASSQEGGGYGYTF.

This clonotype was seen a few times. The V call is TRBV19, the J call TRBJ1-1; D is possibly TRBD1 (6 bases). V was clipped by 7 bases and J by 0 bases, with 15 bases between them. This CDR3 spans 15 amino acids. CDR1 is LNHDA, CDR2 SQIVND, per germline (reference sequence). DNA of the CDR3: TGTGCCAGTACCCAAAGGGGGGGCATGAACACTGAAGCTTTCTTT. This encodes CASTQRGGMNTEAFF.

This chain joins TRBV7-9 and TRBJ1-2; TRBD1 agrees at 9 bases. V lost 1 base and J lost 6; bases outside the gene matches: 6. From germline, CDR1 is SEHNR and CDR2 FQNEAQ (reference sequence). The CDR3 is 15 residues long. The CDR3 DNA sequence: TGTGCCAGCAGCTTAGGTGGGACAGGGCTGGATGGCTACACCTTC. Its translation: CASSLGGTGLDGYTF.

This clonotype was counted only a few times. The genes are TRBV19 and TRBJ1-5, with a weak D call TRBD1 (6 bases). This CDR3 spans 17 amino acids. Trimming pared 5 bases from V and 0 bases from J, leaving 17 bases between. Looked up from germline, CDR1 is LNHDA and CDR2 is SQIVND (reference sequence). As DNA, the CDR3 is TGTGCCAGTAGTGTAACCCAGGGACATTATAGCAATCAGCCCCAGCATTTT. This codes for CASSVTQGHYSNQPQHF.

The chain employs TRBV4-1 and TRBJ2-1; 8 bases align to TRBD2. CDR1 and CDR2 from the germline V gene are MGHRA and YSYEKL. This CDR3 spans 16 amino acids. V dropped 6 bases and J dropped 6; count of bases not matched to a gene: 13. CDR3 in DNA: TGCGCCAGCAGACCAACCCCGGGGGGGGGTGGCAATGAGCAGTTCTTC. The encoded protein is CASRPTPGGGGNEQFF.

Only a few counts were recorded for this clonotype. The chain has TRBV4-1 and TRBJ1-1; D not resolved. Trimming took 0 bases from V and 6 from J, leaving 8 bases between them. This CDR3 has 13 residues. Germline CDR1 reads MGHRA; CDR2 reads YSYEKL. The CDR3 sequence is CASSQEVGAEAFF. DNA of the CDR3: TGCGCCAGCAGCCAAGAGGTGGGCGCTGAAGCTTTCTTT.

The chain couples TRBV19 to TRBJ2-7, with D possibly being TRBD1 or TRBD2 (5 bases each). Trimming removed 10 bases from V and 5 bases from J, with 18 bases in between. From germline, CDR1 is LNHDA and CDR2 SQIVND (reference sequence). There are 13 residues in the CDR3. The CDR3: CATRGSDWNEQYF. Here the CDR3 DNA reads TGTGCCACCCGGGGCAGCGATTGGAACGAGCAGTACTTC. Variable domain in full (rest from reference TRBV19 and TRBJ2-7): DGGITQSPKYLFRKEGQNVTLSCEQNLNHDAMYWYRQDPGQGLRLIYYSQIVNDFQKGDIAEGYSVSREKKESFPLTVTSAQKNPTAFYLCATRGSDWNEQYFGPGTRLTVT.

The chain links TRBV12-3 or TRBV12-4 to TRBJ1-3; D remains ambiguous. CDR3 length equals 17 residues. Deletions cut 2 bases from V and 0 bases from J, with 14 bases between. The CDR3 region has the DNA TGTGCCAGCAGTTTACCTTACCACACATACTCTGGAAACACCATATATTTT. Translating it yields CASSLPYHTYSGNTIYF.

V usage is TRBV10-3 and J usage is TRBJ1-5, with 7 nucleotides matching TRBD1. Germline-derived CDR1 and CDR2 are ENHRY and SYGVKD. The CDR3 covers 14 residues. Trimming at V came to 10 bases and at J to 3 bases, leaving 9 bases not matched to a gene. CDR3 residues: CASSTGFNNQPQHF. In DNA form, the CDR3 reads TGTGCCAGCTCGACAGGGTTCAACAATCAGCCCCAGCATTTT.

The chain couples TRBV28 to TRBJ1-4, with TRBD1 matching over 9 bases. The ends lost 6 bases at V and 8 bases at J; junction bases unmatched: 10. Germline V gives CDR1 MDHEN, CDR2 SYDVKM. This CDR3 contains 15 residues. The CDR3 reads CASRSTGGWREKLFF. CDR3 bases: TGTGCCAGCAGGAGTACAGGGGGCTGGAGGGAAAAACTGTTTTTT.

Remarks on this clonotype: One base away lies a much larger clone, so this may be a sequencing read error. V and J are TRBV6-4 and TRBJ2-1, with a possible D match to TRBD1 (6 bases). The germline V gene has CDR1 MRHNA and CDR2 SNTAGT. There are 16 residues in the CDR3. Written as DNA, the CDR3 is TGTGCCAGCAGTGACTCGGTAGGCAGGGGATACAATGGGCAGTTCTTC. Amino acid sequence: CASSDSVGRGYNGQFF.

The chain links TRBV25-1 to TRBJ1-6, with 7 bases identical to TRBD1. V shed 10 bases and J 6 bases; nucleotides not matched to a gene: 9. The CDR3 runs to 14 residues. Germline loops: CDR1 MGHDK, CDR2 SYGVNS. Written as DNA, the CDR3 is TGTGCCACCAGAGGGACAGCCCTTAATTCACCCCTCCACTTT. Protein product: CATRGTALNSPLHF.

This chain connects TRBV20-1 to TRBJ2-1; 9 nucleotides match TRBD2. Germline V CDR1 and CDR2: DFQATT, SNEGSKA (reference sequence). CDR3 length equals 16 residues. V gave up 0 bases and J gave up 4 bases; unmatched junction bases: 7. The CDR3 here is CSARDGGGGGYNEQFF. CDR3 coding DNA: TGCAGTGCTAGAGACGGCGGGGGGGGGGGTTACAATGAGCAGTTCTTC.

The rearrangement joins TRBV7-2 to TRBJ2-3; 7 positions agree with TRBD1. Unmatched junction bases numbered 4, after V lost 3 bases and J lost 1 base. The V gene's germline CDR1 is SGHTA and CDR2 FQGNSA. This CDR3 region has 15 residues. CDR3 sequence: CASSFRGSGTDTQYF. Written as DNA, the CDR3 is TGTGCCAGCAGCTTCAGGGGGTCGGGCACAGATACGCAGTATTTT.

This clonotype was detected only a few times. J is TRBJ1-4 and V is TRBV2; 8 positions match TRBD1. Germline V gene lookup returns CDR1 SNHLY and CDR2 FYNNEI. CDR3 length: 13 amino acids. J was trimmed by 6 bases and V by 6 bases; bases with no gene match: 3. In DNA, the CDR3 is TGTGCCAGCAGGACAGGGGATCATGAAAAACTGTTTTTT. Its protein is CASRTGDHEKLFF.

This clonotype was recorded many times. The CDR3 DNA sequence: TGTGCCAGCAGCCCAGGGGGAGCGGGACAAGAGACCCAGTACTTC. Protein: CASSPGGAGQETQYF. The V call is TRBV7-2, the J call TRBJ2-5; either TRBD1 or TRBD2 may fit D (7 bases each). Trimming pared 5 bases from V and 2 bases from J, leaving 15 bases between. Germline-derived CDR1 and CDR2 are SGHTA and FQGNSA. The CDR3 consists of 15 residues.

The rearrangement joins TRBV7-2 to TRBJ1-5, with a weak D call TRBD1 (6 bases). Germline assignment: CDR1 SGHTA and CDR2 FQGNSA. V was clipped by 2 bases and J by 0 bases, with 17 bases between them. This CDR3 spans 18 amino acids. The CDR3 loop is CASSLMQGWDYSNQPQHF. The CDR3 region has the DNA TGTGCCAGCAGCTTAATGCAGGGGTGGGATTATAGCAATCAGCCCCAGCATTTT.

This clonotype came up many times. This chain links TRBV7-9 with TRBJ2-2; D is undetermined. This CDR3 spans 12 amino acids. The germline V gene has CDR1 SEHNR and CDR2 FQNEAQ (reference sequence). V shed 3 bases and J shed 5 bases, with 4 bases lying between them. The CDR3 here is CASSLGTGELFF. The CDR3 DNA sequence: TGTGCCAGCAGCTTGGGGACCGGGGAGCTGTTTTTT.

V is TRBV7-9 and J is TRBJ1-2; a weak D match, TRBD1 (6 bases). Germline lookup yields CDR1 SEHNR and CDR2 FQNEAQ (reference sequence). The germline V and J ends were trimmed by 5 bases and 1 base, with 11 bases remaining between them. There are 14 residues in the CDR3. CDR3 nucleotides: TGTGCCAGCAGCCAAACAGGGTTTAACTATGGCTACACCTTC. Translation: CASSQTGFNYGYTF.

This chain uses TRBV5-1 with TRBJ2-2; D possibly corresponds to TRBD2 (5 bases). V lost 4 bases and J 9 bases, leaving 19 bases between the germline ends. Looked up from germline, CDR1 is SGHRS and CDR2 is YFSETQ. The CDR3 extends over 15 amino acids. The CDR3 region has the DNA TGCGCCAGCAGCCTAGAAGACGGACTGAGGCGGGAGCTGTTTTTT. This encodes CASSLEDGLRRELFF.

This clonotype was seen a handful of times. The chain is built from TRBV6-5 and TRBJ1-6; no clear D gene. The CDR3 contains 17 residues. Trimming shortened V by 5 bases and J by 3 bases, and 17 bases separated the two germline ends. Germline assignment: CDR1 MNHEY and CDR2 SVGAGI. In DNA, the CDR3 is TGTGCCAGCAGTCGTGGAGCAGAGTCCCACTATAATTCACCCCTCCACTTT. Its protein product is CASSRGAESHYNSPLHF.

This clonotype has just one count. V and J are TRBV5-6 and TRBJ2-7, with D uncertain. Trimming shortened V by 0 bases and J by 6 bases, and 10 bases separated the two germline ends. From germline, CDR1 is SGHDT and CDR2 YYEEEE. CDR3 length: 13 residues. CDR3 sequence: CASSLGSTPEQYF. The CDR3 region has the DNA TGTGCCAGCAGCTTGGGGTCCACCCCCGAGCAGTACTTC.